This TCR beta chain was captured by sequencing in a study of blood T cell repertoires in COVID-19 (TCRdb year 2020). Study-wide context: Samples from collaborators originated in the United States, Italy and Spain and spanned both the acute and convalescent phases of COVID-19. The material from the prospective study consisted of cDNA or gDNA derived from T cells, B-cell-depleted T cells, or PBMCs. Subjects who had been exposed to COVID-19, were actively infected with it, or had recovered from it provided the deeply sampled blood TCRbeta repertoires that made up the dataset. The repertoires were released in a freely available public database intended as a resource for research on the immune response to SARS-CoV-2. The samples were drawn from the first 160 participants of the ongoing ImmuneRACE study and from over 950 subjects provided by 6 global collaborators. A de-identified subject ID, COVID-19 status, age in years and sex were almost always included in the sample metadata. Where available, HLA class I and class II types were obtained from metadata supplied by the sample provider rather than from assay-based typing. Study-level results and caveats: How much clinical and demographic metadata was included differed by source and by participant, and the metadata was provided uncurated.

The collaborating institutions used their own protocols to collect whole blood in K2EDTA tubes. For TCRbeta analysis, collaborators shipped samples in one of three forms: frozen whole blood, isolated PBMCs, or DNA extracted from either of those sample types. TCRbeta CDR3 regions were amplified from genomic DNA by means of the immunoSEQ Assay, a bias-controlled multiplex PCR. The authors processed their data as follows. The number of nucleated cells in each sample was estimated from the amplification of reference gene primers within the assay. Sequence reads were collapsed and filtered to measure the absolute abundance of every unique TCRbeta CDR3 rearrangement. For each sample, productive Simpson clonality was calculated as the square root of Simpson's diversity index across productive rearrangements. Here the immuneACCESS table is served through TCRdb, limited to in-frame sequences with V and J called. Missing clones are a known gap in these copies; in checked studies unresolved V genes cover under half, and the rest lacks a known reason. The D gene and trimming were derived from the DNA, and the V and J assignments and clone size from that table. The sample profile shows around 61,000 clones; 89% of them were found once. The ten top clones hold approximately 1.5% of the sample.

This clone was counted a few times. Its antigen remains undetermined. Per-base quality was not reported, and no clone a single base away is much larger than it. Trimming takes 3 bases from V and 8 bases from J, and the germline ends sit 13 bases apart. CDR1 and CDR2, per the germline V gene, are SNHLY and FYNNEI. From the cysteine through the phenylalanine, the CDR3 covers 13 amino acids. Here the CDR3 DNA is all that survives: 39 bases in frame from base 1. Sample: peripheral blood. This TCR came from a man in his sixties with acute or convalescent COVID-19. The sequence joins TRBV2 to TRBJ1-1; the D gene remains uncertain. The CDR3 here reads CASSDRWVGEAFF. The bases are TGTGCCAGCAGTGATCGCTGGGTGGGCGAAGCTTTCTTT.